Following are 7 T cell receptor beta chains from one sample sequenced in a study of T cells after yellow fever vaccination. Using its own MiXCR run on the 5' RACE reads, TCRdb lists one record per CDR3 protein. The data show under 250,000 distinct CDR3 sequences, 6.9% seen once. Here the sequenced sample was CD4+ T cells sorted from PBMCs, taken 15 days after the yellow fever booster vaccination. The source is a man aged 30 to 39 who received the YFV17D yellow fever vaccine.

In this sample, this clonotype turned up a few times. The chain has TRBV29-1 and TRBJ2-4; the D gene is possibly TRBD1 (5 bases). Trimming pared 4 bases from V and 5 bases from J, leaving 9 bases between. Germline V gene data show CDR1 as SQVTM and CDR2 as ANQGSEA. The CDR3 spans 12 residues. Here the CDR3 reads CSVGQRQNIQYF. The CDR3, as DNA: TGCAGCGTTGGACAGCGACAAAACATTCAGTACTTC.

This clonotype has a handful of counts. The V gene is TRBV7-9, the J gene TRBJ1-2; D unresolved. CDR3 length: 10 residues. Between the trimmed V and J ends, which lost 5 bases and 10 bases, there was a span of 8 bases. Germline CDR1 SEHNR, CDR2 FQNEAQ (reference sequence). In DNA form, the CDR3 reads TGTGCCAGCAGCCAAGTGGTCTACACCTTC. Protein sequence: CASSQVVYTF.

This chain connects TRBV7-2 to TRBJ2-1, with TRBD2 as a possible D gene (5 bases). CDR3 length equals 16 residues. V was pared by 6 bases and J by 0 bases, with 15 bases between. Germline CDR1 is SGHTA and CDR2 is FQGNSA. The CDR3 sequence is CASRPHGGNSYNEQFF. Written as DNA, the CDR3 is TGTGCCAGCAGACCCCATGGAGGAAACTCCTACAATGAGCAGTTCTTC.

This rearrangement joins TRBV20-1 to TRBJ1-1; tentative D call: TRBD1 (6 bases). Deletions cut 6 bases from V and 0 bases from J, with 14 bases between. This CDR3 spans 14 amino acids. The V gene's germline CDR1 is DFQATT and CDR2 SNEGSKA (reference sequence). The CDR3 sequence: CSAPRTEMNTEAFF. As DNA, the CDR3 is TGCAGTGCCCCTAGGACAGAGATGAACACTGAAGCTTTCTTT.

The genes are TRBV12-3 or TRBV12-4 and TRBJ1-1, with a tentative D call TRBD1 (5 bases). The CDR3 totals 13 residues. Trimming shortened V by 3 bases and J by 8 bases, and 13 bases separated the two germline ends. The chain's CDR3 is CASSFYGAGEAFF. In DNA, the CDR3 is TGTGCCAGCAGTTTTTACGGGGCAGGCGAAGCTTTCTTT.

For the CDR3, the DNA is TGCAGCGTAGACAGTGGTCGGACAAATGAGCAGTTCTTC. Its protein product is CSVDSGRTNEQFF. The rearrangement joins TRBV29-1 to TRBJ2-1; tentatively, D is TRBD1 (5 bases). The CDR3 totals 13 residues. The V gene lost 6 bases and the J gene lost 7 bases, with 16 bases spanning the gap. Germline CDR1 reads SQVTM; CDR2 reads ANQGSEA.

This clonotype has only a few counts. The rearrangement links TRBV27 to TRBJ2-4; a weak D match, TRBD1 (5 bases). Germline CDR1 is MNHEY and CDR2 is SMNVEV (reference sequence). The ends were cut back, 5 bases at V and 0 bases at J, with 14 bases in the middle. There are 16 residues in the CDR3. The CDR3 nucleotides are TGTGCCAGCAGTCCTAACCCAGGGATAGCCAAAAACATTCAGTACTTC. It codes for CASSPNPGIAKNIQYF.